These 4 T cell receptor beta chains came from one sample sequenced in a study of blood T cell repertoires in COVID-19. The method was immunoSEQ multiplex PCR; TCRdb's version includes in-frame clones alone and lacks a portion of them. The sample comprises over 150,000 clones, 82% of which are singletons, and 10% to 15% rests with the top ten. Sequenced material: PBMCs or T cells enriched from blood (not recorded which). These receptors were obtained from a man aged 35 to 55 who had recovered from COVID-19.

The DNA for the CDR3 is TGTGCCAGCAGCTCATCCTCAGGGGGGGAGACCCAGTACTTC. Its translation: CASSSSSGGETQYF. This chain links TRBV7-3 with TRBJ2-5, with D maybe TRBD1 (7 bases). In germline, CDR1 is SGHTA, CDR2 FQGTGA. The ends were cut back, 4 bases at V and 5 bases at J, with 14 bases in the middle. The CDR3 consists of 14 residues.

The chain uses TRBV6-2 or TRBV6-3 and TRBJ1-2; 8 bases match TRBD1. In germline, CDR1 is MNHEY, CDR2 SVGEGT. The ends lost 4 bases at V and 5 bases at J; junction bases unmatched: 12. The CDR3 runs to 16 residues. The CDR3 reads CASSLMVQQGAYGYTF. CDR3 nucleotide sequence: TGTGCCAGCAGTTTAATGGTCCAGCAGGGGGCTTATGGCTACACCTTC.

The J gene is TRBJ1-4, the V gene TRBV7-9; 9 positions agree with TRBD1. This CDR3 has 16 residues. CDR1 and CDR2 from the germline V gene are SEHNR and FQNEAQ (reference sequence). Trimming took 7 bases from V and 8 from J; bases not matched to a gene: 14. The CDR3 DNA is TGTGCCAGCAACATCCTACCGGGACAGGGTAAAGAAAAACTGTTTTTT. Its protein is CASNILPGQGKEKLFF.

This chain connects TRBV6-2 or TRBV6-3 to TRBJ2-7, with TRBD2 matching over 14 bases. CDR1 and CDR2 from the germline V gene are MNHEY and SVGEGT. This CDR3 comprises 15 residues. The V gene end was trimmed by 6 bases and the J gene end by 4 bases; junction bases not matched to a gene: 5. CDR3 region: CASSDGTSGSYEQYV. The CDR3 DNA is TGTGCCAGCAGCGACGGGACTAGCGGGAGTTACGAGCAGTACGTC.